These 18 T cell receptor beta chains came from one sample sequenced in a study of cytomegalovirus exposure and HLA in healthy donors (TCRdb year 2017). Library method: the immunoSEQ multiplex PCR assay. A mixture of 60 forward primers for TCR Vbeta segments and 13 reverse primers for TCR Jbeta segments was used in the multiplex PCR. TCRdb took over this immuneACCESS table, retaining in-frame rearrangements with V and J assigned. Such tables are incomplete; in checked studies, under half of the missing clones stem from an unresolved V gene, and the remainder is unexplained. For this sample there are about 50,000 clones; 80% appear just once. The ten largest clones capture around 8% of the sample. The sample consisted of PBMCs. The source is a man aged 30 to 45 in good health and CMV-seropositive.

The chain joins TRBV27 to TRBJ1-2, with 8 bases fitting TRBD1. Germline values: CDR1 MNHEY, CDR2 SMNVEV (reference sequence). This CDR3 spans 15 amino acids. V shed 3 bases, J shed 4 bases, and the junction held 7 bases outside the gene matches. The CDR3 spells CASSLTGETLYGYTF. CDR3 coding DNA: TGTGCCAGCAGTTTGACAGGGGAAACTCTCTATGGCTACACCTTC.

This rearrangement joins TRBV4-2 to TRBJ2-5; D unclear. The CDR3 runs 15 residues. Trimming removed 2 bases from V and 2 bases from J, with 12 bases in between. Germline loops: CDR1 LGHNA, CDR2 YNFKEQ. Here the CDR3 DNA reads TGTGCCAGCAGCCAAAACTACGCGGAACAAGAGACCCAGTACTTC. Protein sequence: CASSQNYAEQETQYF.

This chain joins TRBV5-8 and TRBJ2-7, with 7 bases aligning to TRBD1. The germline CDR1 and CDR2 sequences are SGHTS and YDEGEE. V lost 5 bases and J lost 4; bases outside the gene matches: 12. This CDR3 is 15 amino acids long. In DNA form, the CDR3 reads TGTGCCAGCAGTTCTTGGAAGGGGGCTGATTACGAGCAGTACTTC. Protein product: CASSSWKGADYEQYF.

The chain joins TRBV19 to TRBJ1-1, with 7 nucleotides matching TRBD1. CDR3 length: 20 amino acids. Germline trimming cut 6 bases from V and 4 bases from J; bases unmatched to any gene: 26. The germline V gene encodes CDR1 LNHDA and CDR2 SQIVND (reference sequence). The CDR3 sequence: CASSTDLRSRTGAYGTEAFF. The CDR3 DNA reads as TGTGCCAGTAGCACTGATCTCCGGAGTAGAACAGGGGCTTACGGCACTGAAGCTTTCTTT.

This clone turned up a few times. The J gene is TRBJ2-6, the V gene TRBV21-1; the table gives TRBD1 as D, unverified against the DNA. TRBV21-1 is an annotated pseudogene. The CDR3 has 19 residues. CDR3 sequence reads: CASSKATGQFLSGANVLTF. The CDR3 nucleotides are TGTGCCAGCAGCAAAGCGACGGGACAGTTTCTCTCTGGGGCCAACGTCCTGACTTTC.

V and J are TRBV7-8 and TRBJ1-5; D perhaps matches TRBD1 (6 bases). CDR3 length: 15 amino acids. Germline V gene data show CDR1 as SGHVS and CDR2 as FQNEAQ. V lost 5 bases and J lost 5, with 16 bases in between. The CDR3 DNA follows: TGTGCCAGCAGCCCGGGGACACCAGGTCATCAGCCCCAGCATTTT. This gives the protein CASSPGTPGHQPQHF.

The chain carries TRBV6-1 and TRBJ1-5, with a weak D call TRBD1 (6 bases). CDR1 MNHNS and CDR2 SASEGT come from the germline V gene. This CDR3 has 16 residues. V lost 1 base and J lost 5, with 15 bases in between. The CDR3: CASSEVDDRRYQPQHF. The CDR3 region has the DNA TGTGCCAGCAGTGAAGTCGACGACAGGCGGTATCAGCCCCAGCATTTT.

The J gene is TRBJ1-2, the V gene TRBV7-2; 9 bases fit TRBD1. Unmatched junction bases numbered 4, after V lost 7 bases and J lost 1 base. Germline V CDR1 and CDR2: SGHTA, FQGNSA. This CDR3 region has 14 residues. CDR3 DNA: TGTGCCAGCACCCGGGACAGGGATAACTATGGCTACACCTTC. This encodes CASTRDRDNYGYTF.

The chain uses TRBV4-1 and TRBJ1-5; D is ambiguous. In germline, CDR1 is MGHRA, CDR2 YSYEKL. Between the trimmed V and J ends, which lost 1 base and 6 bases, there was a span of 13 bases. This CDR3 has 15 residues. DNA for the CDR3: TGCGCCAGCAGCCAAGGCGGCGAGCCGGTTCAGCCCCAGCATTTT. It encodes CASSQGGEPVQPQHF.

The rearrangement links TRBV6-5 to TRBJ1-1; 7 bases are shared with TRBD1. The V and J ends lost 5 bases and 2 bases, in that order; junction bases with no gene match: 8. This CDR3 comprises 15 residues. Germline CDR1 and CDR2: MNHEY and SVGAGI. This CDR3 reads CASSGATGTNTEAFF. The CDR3 bases are TGTGCCAGCAGTGGGGCGACAGGGACCAACACTGAAGCTTTCTTT.

The V call is TRBV7-8, the J call TRBJ1-5; tentative D call: TRBD1 (6 bases). Germline V gene lookup returns CDR1 SGHVS and CDR2 FQNEAQ. The V end was cut by 1 base, the J end by 1 base, with 23 bases between. The CDR3 contains 20 residues. CDR3 in amino acids: CASSLDRVAGALGSNQPQHF. In DNA form, the CDR3 reads TGTGCCAGCAGCTTAGACCGGGTGGCGGGGGCATTGGGGAGCAATCAGCCCCAGCATTTT.

J is TRBJ2-1 and V is TRBV5-1, with 8 bases matching TRBD2. From germline, CDR1 is SGHRS and CDR2 YFSETQ. V lost 0 bases and J lost 5; bases outside the gene matches: 7. The CDR3 contains 16 residues. The CDR3 here is CASSLGSLAAHNEQFF. As DNA, the CDR3 is TGCGCCAGCAGCTTGGGCTCACTAGCGGCCCACAATGAGCAGTTCTTC.

The V gene is TRBV28, the J gene TRBJ1-3; unclear D gene. V was trimmed by 7 bases and J by 2 bases, leaving 15 bases between them. Germline-derived CDR1 and CDR2 are MDHEN and SYDVKM. The CDR3 consists of 15 residues. CDR3 protein: CASTPGRGAGNTIYF. The CDR3 DNA reads TGTGCCAGCACCCCTGGGCGCGGGGCTGGAAACACCATATATTTT.

V usage is TRBV6-1 and J usage is TRBJ1-6; D not certain. The ends were cut back, 0 bases at V and 0 bases at J, with 9 bases in the middle. Germline CDR1 reads MNHNS; CDR2 reads SASEGT. The CDR3 has 17 amino acids. CDR3: CASSEADTSSYNSPLHF. CDR3 coding DNA: TGTGCCAGCAGTGAAGCAGACACGAGCTCCTATAATTCACCCCTCCACTTT.

The rearrangement links TRBV27 to TRBJ1-2, with 9 bases lining up with TRBD1. The CDR3 spans 15 residues. V gave up 5 bases and J gave up 3 bases; unmatched junction bases: 7. Per the germline V gene, CDR1 is MNHEY and CDR2 is SMNVEV (reference sequence). The CDR3 sequence is CASSGGDREYYGYTF. The CDR3 DNA reads TGTGCCAGCAGTGGGGGGGACAGGGAATACTATGGCTACACCTTC.

The CDR3 is CASSQAHRVSGANVLTF. The CDR3 coding sequence is TGTGCCAGCAGCCAAGCACACAGGGTCTCTGGGGCCAACGTCCTGACTTTC. The rearrangement uses TRBV14 and TRBJ2-6; tentatively, D is TRBD1 (6 bases). CDR3 length: 17 amino acids. The V end was cut by 1 base, the J end by 0 bases, with 10 bases between. CDR1 and CDR2 from the germline V gene are SGHDN and FVKESK.

V usage is TRBV10-3 and J usage is TRBJ1-4, with D perhaps matching TRBD1 (5 bases). Looked up from germline, CDR1 is ENHRY and CDR2 is SYGVKD. The CDR3 has 13 amino acids. Trimming removed 10 bases from V and 0 bases from J, with 9 bases in between. The CDR3 reads CATRGATNEKLFF. The CDR3 coding sequence is TGTGCCACTAGGGGTGCAACTAATGAAAAACTGTTTTTT.

The rearrangement uses TRBV29-1 and TRBJ1-1; a weak D match, TRBD1 (6 bases). The CDR3 spans 12 residues. Trimming shortened V by 5 bases and J by 1 base, and 8 bases separated the two germline ends. Germline CDR1 and CDR2: SQVTM and ANQGSEA. CDR3 bases: TGCAGCGTTTCGACAGGGAACACTGAAGCTTTCTTT. Protein product: CSVSTGNTEAFF.